These T cell receptor beta chains were read from a single sample in a study of cytomegalovirus exposure and HLA in healthy donors. Assay used: immunoSEQ multiplex PCR; TCRdb lists only in-frame clones, some missing. The sample shows some 150,000 clones, approximately 75% of them seen only once. Sequencing was done on a sample of PBMCs. These receptors were obtained from a man aged 18-30 years in good health and CMV-seronegative. The CDR3 runs from the conserved cysteine through the conserved F or W. A D gene is named only where the DNA matches it firmly. Rows give clone size only sometimes, using once, few, many, or a class for an expanded clone.

DNA | CDR3 | D | J | V | size
TGTGCCAGCCCAGGGACAGCTGGAAACACCATATATTTT | CASPGTAGNTIYF | TRBD1 | TRBJ1-3 | TRBV18 | .
TGTGCCAGCAGCTTAGACGGTGGTAATGAAAAACTGTTTTTT | CASSLDGGNEKLFF | . | TRBJ1-4 | TRBV7-9 | few
TGTGCCAGTAGTATAGATCGTCAGGGGGCTAATGAAGCTTTCTTT | CASSIDRQGANEAFF | TRBD1 | TRBJ1-1 | TRBV19 | .
TGTGCCAGCAGCTTGAGGGACAGGGAATTAATTGGCTACACCTTC | CASSLRDRELIGYTF | TRBD1 | TRBJ1-2 | TRBV5-6 | .
TGTGCCAGCAGCGCCGACAGGGGGCAAGGTACTGAAGCTTTCTTT | CASSADRGQGTEAFF | TRBD1 | TRBJ1-1 | TRBV7-3 | few
TGTGCCAGCAGCCCGGGGACAGGGGCTAACTATGGCTACACCTTC | CASSPGTGANYGYTF | TRBD1 | TRBJ1-2 | TRBV7-9 | .
TGTGCCAGCAGCTTTGTCCCAGGGGATAACACTGAAGCTTTCTTT | CASSFVPGDNTEAFF | . | TRBJ1-1 | TRBV5-5 | .
TGCGCCAGCAGCCAAGCAGTCTCTTATGGCTACACCTTC | CASSQAVSYGYTF | . | TRBJ1-2 | TRBV4-1 | .
TGTGCCAGCTCACCGTCTAGGGGGCGCGACACTGAAGCTTTCTTT | CASSPSRGRDTEAFF | TRBD1 | TRBJ1-1 | TRBV18 | .
TGTGCCAGCAGCGGGCAGGGTGGTCATCAGCCCCAGCATTTT | CASSGQGGHQPQHF | . | TRBJ1-5 | TRBV2 | .
TGTGCCAGCGGCCGACTAGCGGCCTCCTACGAGCAGTACTTC | CASGRLAASYEQYF | TRBD2 | TRBJ2-7 | TRBV27 | .
TGTGCCAGTAGTATAGTCATAGGGGCGCGGAAGGGCATGAACACTGAAGCTTTCTTT | CASSIVIGARKGMNTEAFF | . | TRBJ1-1 | TRBV19 | .
TGTGCCACCGGCGGGGCCTACGAGCAGTACTTC | CATGGAYEQYF | . | TRBJ2-7 | TRBV27 | .
TGTGCCAGTAAAGTGGGGACAGGGTATGAGGATATCTCTAATGAAAAACTGTTTTTT | CASKVGTGYEDISNEKLFF | TRBD1 | TRBJ1-4 | TRBV19 | .
TGTGCCAGCAGCTTAGGCGGGGGACGTGGGGATGAGCAGTTCTTC | CASSLGGGRGDEQFF | TRBD2 | TRBJ2-1 | TRBV11-3 | .
TGTGCCAGCAGCCAAGAAGGCAGGGGCTATGGCTACACCTTC | CASSQEGRGYGYTF | . | TRBJ1-2 | TRBV14 | few
TGTGCCAGCAGCAAGACAGGGAGCTCCTACAATGAGCAGTTCTTC | CASSKTGSSYNEQFF | TRBD1 | TRBJ2-1 | TRBV7-6 | .
TGTGCCACCAGCAGAGCGCCGGGACTAGCGTCCGGGGAGCTGTTTTTT | CATSRAPGLASGELFF | TRBD2 | TRBJ2-2 | TRBV15 | once
TGTGCCAGCAGCCAGCTAGCGGGGGGAACCTACGACTCCTACAATGAGCAGTTCTTC | CASSQLAGGTYDSYNEQFF | TRBD2 | TRBJ2-1 | TRBV4-2 | .
TGTGCCAGCAGCCTAGCAGGGGGCGGGTATGGCTACACCTTC | CASSLAGGGYGYTF | TRBD1 | TRBJ1-2 | TRBV7-9 | .
TGTGCCAGCAGCCAAGCAAGCGGGGGGAACACCGGGGAGCTGTTTTTT | CASSQASGGNTGELFF | TRBD2 | TRBJ2-2 | TRBV4-2 | .
TGTGCCAGCAGCGGGGACAGGTTATATGGCTACACCTTC | CASSGDRLYGYTF | TRBD1 | TRBJ1-2 | TRBV5-4 | once